This TCR beta chain derives from a study of blood T cell repertoires in COVID-19. CDR1 is SGHDT, CDR2 YYEEEE, per germline. V lost 1 base to trimming and J lost 6 bases; unmatched junction nucleotides: 12. The CDR3 has 17 residues. The method was immunoSEQ multiplex PCR; TCRdb's version includes in-frame clones alone and lacks a portion of them. In the table there are about 130,000 clones, around 80% of which are singletons. The TCR sequence derives from a man aged 35-49 years with acute COVID-19. This chain joins TRBV5-6 and TRBJ1-5; 8 bases map to TRBD1. The sequenced sample was PBMCs or T cells enriched from blood (not recorded which). CDR3 coding DNA: TGTGCCAGCAGCTTGAAGAGCGGGACAGGAACTCTTCAGCCCCAGCATTTT. Protein sequence: CASSLKSGTGTLQPQHF. Variable domain in full (rest from reference TRBV5-6 and TRBJ1-5): DAGVTQSPTHLIKTRGQQVTLRCSPKSGHDTVSWYQQALGQGPQFIFQYYEEEERQRGNFPDRFSGHQFPNYSSELNVNALLLGDSALYLCASSLKSGTGTLQPQHFGDGTRLSIL.